The 18 T cell receptor beta chains below come from one sample, sequenced in a study of blood T cells in healthy people across ages. A second PCR of 7 to 11 cycles used a sample-barcoded 5' primer and a J-beta primer mix. Each CDR3 protein gets one entry after TCRdb re-called the 5' RACE reads with MiXCR. The data show some 1 million distinct CDR3 sequences, 35% to 50% seen once. The sequenced material came from blood. Receptors were obtained from a woman aged 55-70 years in good health.

This clonotype was counted between two and nine times. This chain links TRBV5-1 with TRBJ2-3; a possible D gene is TRBD2 (5 bases). In germline, CDR1 is SGHRS, CDR2 YFSETQ. Trimming cost V 6 bases and J 2 bases, with 16 bases left between them. CDR3 length: 15 amino acids. The CDR3 protein is CASTFSVAHTDTQYF. Written as DNA, the CDR3 is TGCGCCAGCACCTTTAGCGTTGCGCACACAGATACGCAGTATTTT.

This clonotype occurred once. This chain connects TRBV9 to TRBJ2-7; the D gene is possibly TRBD1 (5 bases). The germline V and J ends were trimmed by 0 bases and 7 bases, with 14 bases remaining between them. The germline CDR1 and CDR2 sequences are SGDLS and YYNGEE. The CDR3 is 14 amino acids. The CDR3 sequence is CASSVGLQGREQYF. DNA for the CDR3: TGTGCCAGCAGCGTAGGACTCCAGGGAAGGGAGCAGTACTTC.

This clonotype appeared a few times. J is TRBJ2-3 and V is TRBV10-3, with 12 bases identical to TRBD2. Looked up from germline, CDR1 is ENHRY and CDR2 is SYGVKD. The CDR3 contains 15 residues. Trimming took 4 bases from V and 3 from J; bases not matched to a gene: 2. The chain's CDR3 is CAISVGTSGTDTQYF. DNA of the CDR3: TGTGCCATCAGTGTCGGGACTAGCGGGACAGATACGCAGTATTTT.

The chain couples TRBV30 to TRBJ2-6; D gene unclear. V was trimmed by 4 bases and J by 2 bases, leaving 6 bases between them. The V gene's germline CDR1 is GTSNPN and CDR2 SVGIG (reference sequence). CDR3 length: 13 amino acids. CDR3 sequence (DNA): TGTGCCTGGAAAGTCCCTGGGGCCAACGTCCTGACTTTC. It yields the protein CAWKVPGANVLTF.

The chain employs TRBV29-1 and TRBJ2-7; D gene ambiguous. Germline loops: CDR1 SQVTM, CDR2 ANQGSEA. Trimming stripped 6 bases from V and 3 bases from J, with 12 bases between. CDR3 size: 12 residues. CDR3 sequence reads: CSVRTLIYEQYF. The DNA for the CDR3 is TGCAGCGTACGAACCCTGATCTACGAGCAGTACTTC.

CDR3: CSAKQTGRDTEAFF. CDR3 DNA: TGCAGTGCTAAGCAGACTGGGCGGGACACTGAAGCTTTCTTT. The chain couples TRBV20-1 to TRBJ1-1; D ambiguous. V was cut by 4 bases and J by 3 bases, with 15 bases left in between. The length of the CDR3 is 14 residues. Germline CDR1 reads DFQATT; CDR2 reads SNEGSKA (reference sequence).

The V and J genes are TRBV6-2 or TRBV6-3 and TRBJ2-7; a possible D gene is TRBD1 (6 bases). Germline loops: CDR1 MNHEY, CDR2 SVGEGT. The CDR3 consists of 13 residues. V was cut by 11 bases and J by 0 bases, with 14 bases left in between. The CDR3 spells CADRQGSSYEQYF. The CDR3 DNA is TGTGCCGACAGGCAGGGGAGCTCCTACGAGCAGTACTTC.

The chain carries TRBV20-1 and TRBJ2-7; D is undetermined. V lost 0 bases and J lost 7, with 13 bases in between. The CDR3 contains 13 residues. Per the germline V gene, CDR1 is DFQATT and CDR2 is SNEGSKA (reference sequence). DNA for the CDR3: TGCAGTGCTAGAGATCGTGGTGGCTGGGAGCAGTACTTC. Its protein is CSARDRGGWEQYF.

The chain links TRBV7-3 to TRBJ2-5; 9 nucleotides align to TRBD2. The germline gives CDR1 SGHTA, CDR2 FQGTGA. V lost 5 bases to trimming and J lost 5 bases; unmatched junction nucleotides: 3. The CDR3 consists of 13 residues. CDR3 sequence reads: CASSRGTSETQYF. The DNA for the CDR3 is TGTGCCAGCAGCCGGGGGACTAGCGAGACCCAGTACTTC.

This rearrangement joins TRBV19 to TRBJ2-7; D ambiguous. This CDR3 contains 14 residues. Germline V gives CDR1 LNHDA, CDR2 SQIVND (reference sequence). The ends were cut back, 9 bases at V and 0 bases at J, with 15 bases in the middle. CDR3 protein: CASKTSKSSYEQYF. The CDR3 DNA sequence: TGTGCCAGCAAGACATCCAAGTCCTCCTACGAGCAGTACTTC.

Here the CDR3 DNA reads TGTGCCAGCTCACTAGGGGCCGGGGTCCGCGGTGAGCAGTTCTTC. Its translation: CASSLGAGVRGEQFF. The genes are TRBV18 and TRBJ2-1, with D perhaps given as TRBD1 or TRBD2 (5 bases each). This CDR3 is 15 amino acids long. V lost 4 bases to trimming and J lost 9 bases, with 19 bases between them. Germline CDR1 and CDR2: KGHSH and LQKENI.

This clonotype showed up just a few times. The V and J genes are TRBV3-1 and TRBJ2-3, with D perhaps TRBD1 (6 bases). Looked up from germline, CDR1 is LGHDT and CDR2 is YNNKEL (reference sequence). CDR3 length: 15 amino acids. Trimming cost V 1 base and J 11 bases, with 19 bases left between them. DNA of the CDR3: TGTGCCAGCAGCCAAGGGGCCAGGGGCACATCATGGCAGTATTTT. As protein: CASSQGARGTSWQYF.

Ten or more counts support this clonotype. V gene TRBV2 combines with J gene TRBJ2-6, with a weak D call TRBD2 (5 bases). CDR3 length: 16 amino acids. Deletions cut 5 bases from V and 4 bases from J, with 15 bases between. Germline-derived CDR1 and CDR2 are SNHLY and FYNNEI. CDR3 region: CASSSGAGVGANVLTF. CDR3 DNA sequence: TGTGCCAGCAGTAGTGGCGCGGGTGTGGGGGCCAACGTCCTGACTTTC. The whole variable domain, filled in from reference TRBV2 and TRBJ2-6, reads EPEVTQTPSHQVTQMGQEVILRCVPISNHLYFYWYRQILGQKVEFLVSFYNNEISEKSEIFDDQFSVERPDGSNFTLKIRSTKLEDSAMYFCASSSGAGVGANVLTFGAGSRLTVL.

With respect to this clonotype: Relative to the germline gene, one junction end is altered; a read error may explain this. This chain joins TRBV3-1 and TRBJ1-2; no definite D call. The germline gives CDR1 LGHDT, CDR2 YNNKEL (reference sequence). There are 14 residues in the CDR3. The CDR3 sequence is CASSQDSVPRGYTF. Written as DNA, the CDR3 is TGCGCCAGCAGCCAAGACTCGGTCCCGAGGGGCTACACCTTC.

The V gene is TRBV6-4, the J gene TRBJ2-2, with TRBD1 matching over 8 bases. The V gene's germline CDR1 is MRHNA and CDR2 SNTAGT. This CDR3 region has 16 residues. V gave up 4 bases and J gave up 0 bases; unmatched junction bases: 4. This CDR3 reads CASSAKTGANTGELFF. CDR3 nucleotides: TGTGCCAGCAGTGCCAAGACAGGGGCGAACACCGGGGAGCTGTTTTTT.

Details on this clonotype: Sequence at one end of the junction differs from germline and may be a read error. The chain's CDR3 is CAGSAGTGVVEQFF. CDR3 coding DNA: TGCGCCGGCAGCGCCGGGACAGGGGTGGTTGAGCAGTTCTTC. This chain uses TRBV5-1 with TRBJ2-1; 10 nucleotides align to TRBD1. The CDR3 extends over 14 amino acids. Germline CDR1 SGHRS, CDR2 YFSETQ.

V is TRBV29-1 and J is TRBJ2-3; D gene ambiguous. The V end was cut by 0 bases, the J end by 6 bases, with 4 bases between. The CDR3 runs to 11 residues. Germline V lookup: CDR1 SQVTM, CDR2 ANQGSEA. The CDR3 DNA reads TGCAGCGTTGAAGATGAGGATACGCAGTATTTT. Protein: CSVEDEDTQYF.

The chain uses TRBV2 and TRBJ2-7; 12 bases match TRBD1. Germline-derived CDR1 and CDR2 are SNHLY and FYNNEI. The CDR3 is made up of 16 amino acids. Trimming removed 5 bases from V and 5 bases from J; junction bases left unmatched: 10. The CDR3, as DNA: TGTGCCAGCAGTCCAACCGGGACAGGGGGCGTCCACGAGCAGTACTTC. This encodes CASSPTGTGGVHEQYF.